This T cell receptor beta chain stems from a study of radiotherapy plus CTLA-4 blockade in lung cancer (dated by TCRdb to the late 2010s). Context from the whole study: Among enrolled patients, roughly 20% had an objective response and 30% to 40% reached disease control.

Looking up the germline V gene yields CDR1 SGDLS and CDR2 YYNGEE. Trimming takes 0 bases from V and 0 bases from J, and the germline ends sit 6 bases apart. Including cysteine and phenylalanine, the CDR3 has 14 amino acids. CDR3 DNA is the only sequence kept; it has 42 bases, read in frame from the first base. Broad study findings and their caveats: TCR clones derived from tumors expanded in peripheral blood after treatment with radiotherapy and ipilimumab. Early dynamic changes in blood T cell clones, together with increased serum interferon-beta after radiation, were reported as the strongest predictors of response.

The protocol used for the library was the immunoSEQ multiplex PCR assay. In its TCRdb copy, this immuneACCESS table keeps in-frame sequences only and misses some clones. Where compared with another copy, unresolved V genes explain less than half of these, and the others have no known cause. A total of approximately 60,000 clones appear in this sample, 77% of them only once. The top ten hold 4.4% of the sample. Worth noting for this clone: Its antigen has not been determined. No base quality values were provided; no much bigger clone lies one nucleotide off.

Focal radiation therapy combined with CTLA-4 blockade (ipilimumab) was tested in patients with chemo-refractory metastatic non-small-cell lung cancer. The chain couples TRBV9 to TRBJ2-5, with the D call perhaps TRBD1 or TRBD2, as 5 bases match in each case. The sequencing used peripheral blood, collected from a patient treated with radiotherapy plus ipilimumab. The TCR originated in a human donor with non-small cell lung cancer who had a complete response to radiotherapy plus ipilimumab. The DNA is as follows: TGTGCCAGCAGCGTAGGGGGGAACCAAGAGACCCAGTACTTC. It codes for CASSVGGNQETQYF.